A selection of T cell receptor beta chains follows, all from one sample in a study of T cell repertoires in cytomegalovirus infection. In TCRdb, the reads were re-called with MiXCR into one record per CDR3 protein. The sample contains approximately 910,000 distinct CDR3 sequences, about a third of which appear only once. These receptors have no known antigen. The sequences come from cultured CD8+ T cells from PBMCs, collected from culture after CMV antigen stimulation. Source of these receptors: a human donor in good health (CMV status not recorded). Some clones in this sample may be carry-over from other donors' samples. Both conserved end residues are trimmed from each CDR3.

v_call: TRBV27
j_call: TRBJ2-2
cdr3_aa: ASSLSPGALGGELF

v_call: TRBV7-9
j_call: TRBJ1-4
cdr3_aa: ASSAPWGDEEYEKLF

v_call: TRBV7-6
j_call: TRBJ1-6
cdr3_aa: ASSLVRSGQGGNSPLH

v_call: TRBV7-6
j_call: TRBJ2-3
cdr3_aa: VSSLEVAGFSGSSTDTQY

v_call: TRBV24-1
j_call: TRBJ1-5
cdr3_aa: ATSDFTGNQPQH

v_call: TRBV4-2
j_call: TRBJ1-1
cdr3_aa: ASSQAGSGEAF

v_call: TRBV6-2/TRBV6-3
j_call: TRBJ2-7
cdr3_aa: GAVGPTEGRAVRPSYEQY

v_call: TRBV7-1
j_call: TRBJ1-1
cdr3_aa: ASSLQPGQGASTEAF

v_call: TRBV5-1
j_call: TRBJ2-1
cdr3_aa: ASREGAHQSEQF

v_call: TRBV12-3/TRBV12-4
j_call: TRBJ1-2
cdr3_aa: ASTPRAMANYGYT

v_call: TRBV4-1
j_call: TRBJ2-3
cdr3_aa: ASSQDKGPY

v_call: TRBV7-9
j_call: TRBJ2-1
cdr3_aa: ASSLGLAGDDEQF

v_call: TRBV7-9
j_call: TRBJ1-2
cdr3_aa: ATLQTSTNYGYT

v_call: TRBV27
j_call: TRBJ2-1
cdr3_aa: ASSFAGTGNNEQF

v_call: TRBV27
j_call: TRBJ1-2
cdr3_aa: ASSTAQLNNYGYT

v_call: TRBV7-9
j_call: TRBJ1-3
cdr3_aa: ASSHEDNSGNTIY

v_call: TRBV7-2
j_call: TRBJ2-5
cdr3_aa: ASSPEPGGETQY

v_call: TRBV4-2
j_call: TRBJ2-5
cdr3_aa: ASSQDLDPVETQY

v_call: TRBV4-3
j_call: TRBJ2-3
cdr3_aa: ASSQDRGSFTDTQY

v_call: TRBV7-9
j_call: TRBJ2-7
cdr3_aa: ASSPDRESYEQY

v_call: TRBV10-3
j_call: TRBJ1-3
cdr3_aa: AISATLSRAPLSGNTIY

v_call: TRBV20-1
j_call: TRBJ2-1
cdr3_aa: SARDYQSSYNEQF

v_call: TRBV19
j_call: TRBJ1-1
cdr3_aa: ASSQQGTNTEAF

v_call: TRBV4-1
j_call: TRBJ1-6
cdr3_aa: ASSQRQGPNSPLH

v_call: TRBV27
j_call: TRBJ2-7
cdr3_aa: ASSAGLALYEQY

v_call: TRBV4-1
j_call: TRBJ2-7
cdr3_aa: ASSQEWRGISYEQY

v_call: TRBV12-3/TRBV12-4
j_call: TRBJ1-2
cdr3_aa: ASSLQFAGYT

v_call: TRBV7-9
j_call: TRBJ1-1
cdr3_aa: ASSSNTGTAF

v_call: TRBV28
j_call: TRBJ2-1
cdr3_aa: ASRLRENPRNEQF

v_call: TRBV5-4
j_call: TRBJ2-1
cdr3_aa: ASSGQGALVEQF

v_call: TRBV6-5
j_call: TRBJ2-3
cdr3_aa: ASIGTSRGTDTQY

v_call: TRBV12-3/TRBV12-4
j_call: TRBJ2-1
cdr3_aa: ASSHDYEQF

v_call: TRBV12-3/TRBV12-4
j_call: TRBJ1-2
cdr3_aa: ASSEPQVHGYGYT

v_call: TRBV20-1
j_call: TRBJ2-3
cdr3_aa: SAPRRTGDPSPTDTQY

v_call: TRBV19
j_call: TRBJ1-3
cdr3_aa: ASSIGSGLGNTIY

v_call: TRBV20-1
j_call: TRBJ1-2
cdr3_aa: SARVPDTENYGYT

v_call: TRBV2
j_call: TRBJ1-5
cdr3_aa: ASTRSFLSNQSQH

v_call: TRBV19
j_call: TRBJ2-1
cdr3_aa: ASSIVVGNEQF

v_call: TRBV12-3/TRBV12-4
j_call: TRBJ2-7
cdr3_aa: ASSPTKRNEQY

v_call: TRBV27
j_call: TRBJ2-6
cdr3_aa: TSSWARGGANVLT

v_call: TRBV7-4
j_call: TRBJ2-5
cdr3_aa: ASSSLGDLETQY

v_call: TRBV4-3
j_call: TRBJ1-2
cdr3_aa: ASSQTGQGALGYGYT

v_call: TRBV7-9
j_call: TRBJ2-7
cdr3_aa: ASSLVPGRFEQY

v_call: TRBV29-1
j_call: TRBJ2-1
cdr3_aa: SAGRELSSYNEQF

v_call: TRBV5-4
j_call: TRBJ1-2
cdr3_aa: ASSRRDGHSYGYT

v_call: TRBV4-1
j_call: TRBJ2-6
cdr3_aa: ASSQDAAPSGANVLT

v_call: TRBV7-8
j_call: TRBJ2-7
cdr3_aa: ASSYSGGLAYEQY

v_call: TRBV2
j_call: TRBJ2-7
cdr3_aa: ASEDGSYEQY

v_call: TRBV7-9
j_call: TRBJ2-2
cdr3_aa: ASSWTGVAGELF

v_call: TRBV11-2
j_call: TRBJ2-2
cdr3_aa: ASSLPGPGVPGELF

v_call: TRBV29-1
j_call: TRBJ1-2
cdr3_aa: SVPHGDGYT

v_call: TRBV19
j_call: TRBJ1-1
cdr3_aa: ASSIQGTEAF

v_call: TRBV7-2
j_call: TRBJ2-3
cdr3_aa: ASSFRDRAADTQY